Listed below are T cell receptor beta chains from one sample, sequenced in a study of blood T cells in healthy people across ages. TCRdb re-analysed the 5' RACE reads in MiXCR, keeping a single row per CDR3 protein. Found here are 1.5 million to 2 million distinct CDR3 sequences, under 30% of them singletons; the top ten hold over 7%. Sequences were obtained from blood. These receptors were taken from a woman aged 25 to 45 in good health. Each CDR3 is given with its conserved first and last residue. Fields, in order: clone size, V gene, J gene, D gene, CDR3 DNA, CDR3 protein. A D gene is named only where the DNA matches it firmly. Some rows mark clone size as missing; the rest say once, few, many or name a class of expanded clone.

clone size: -
V gene: TRBV7-9
J gene: TRBJ2-5
D gene: TRBD2
CDR3 DNA: TGTGCCAGCACCTACGGGGGGGTCCAAGAGACCCAGTACTTC
CDR3 protein: CASTYGGVQETQYF

clone size: once
V gene: TRBV20-1
J gene: TRBJ2-2
D gene: TRBD2
CDR3 DNA: TGCAGTGCTAGACCTAGCGGGGGACCGGGCGGGGAGCGGTTTTTT
CDR3 protein: CSARPSGGPGGERFF

clone size: few
V gene: TRBV5-1
J gene: TRBJ2-3
D gene: TRBD1
CDR3 DNA: TGCGCCAGCAAGGACAGGGGAGGCACAGATACGCAGTATTTT
CDR3 protein: CASKDRGGTDTQYF

clone size: -
V gene: TRBV13
J gene: TRBJ2-1
D gene: -
CDR3 DNA: TGTGCCAGCAGCCCTAGACAGCCTACTACGGATGAGCAGTTCTTC
CDR3 protein: CASSPRQPTTDEQFF

clone size: few
V gene: TRBV28
J gene: TRBJ2-2
D gene: -
CDR3 DNA: TGTGCCAGCACCCAGCATAGCGGGAACACCGGGGAGCTGTTTTTT
CDR3 protein: CASTQHSGNTGELFF

clone size: many
V gene: TRBV18
J gene: TRBJ2-7
D gene: TRBD2
CDR3 DNA: TGTGCCAGCTCACCGGTCCTAGCGGGAGAGAAAGGCGAGCAGTACTTC
CDR3 protein: CASSPVLAGEKGEQYF

clone size: -
V gene: TRBV6-1
J gene: TRBJ2-7
D gene: -
CDR3 DNA: TGTGCCAGCAGTGAAAGGCAGGGGCGCAATCTCGAGCAGTACTTC
CDR3 protein: CASSERQGRNLEQYF

clone size: few
V gene: TRBV4-3
J gene: TRBJ1-5
D gene: -
CDR3 DNA: TGCGCCAGCAGCCAAGATAGGGGACAAGGTTATAGCAATCAGCCCCAGCATTTT
CDR3 protein: CASSQDRGQGYSNQPQHF

clone size: -
V gene: TRBV7-9
J gene: TRBJ1-4
D gene: -
CDR3 DNA: TGTGCCAGCAGCTCTCACAGATTCGAACTGTTTTTT
CDR3 protein: CASSSHRFELFF

clone size: -
V gene: TRBV7-9
J gene: TRBJ2-5
D gene: TRBD2
CDR3 DNA: TGTGCCAGCAGCGCAGGGACTAGCGTGTTCGGGACCCAGTACTTC
CDR3 protein: CASSAGTSVFGTQYF

clone size: -
V gene: TRBV11-2
J gene: TRBJ2-1
D gene: -
CDR3 DNA: TGTGCCAGCGCCTTCTCCTCCTACAATGAGCAGTTCTTC
CDR3 protein: CASAFSSYNEQFF

clone size: many
V gene: TRBV5-6
J gene: TRBJ2-1
D gene: -
CDR3 DNA: TGTGCCAGCAGCCTGACAGGAGAATACAATGAGCAGTTCTTC
CDR3 protein: CASSLTGEYNEQFF

clone size: -
V gene: TRBV21-1
J gene: TRBJ2-7
D gene: -
CDR3 DNA: TGTGCCAGCAGCTCAACCCAACCGTCCCCGGGACAGGAGGCCTACGAGCAGTACTTC
CDR3 protein: CASSSTQPSPGQEAYEQYF

clone size: -
V gene: TRBV7-2
J gene: TRBJ1-1
D gene: -
CDR3 DNA: TGTGCCAGCAGCTTACCTCCCGGCGTCAAAGCTTTCTTT
CDR3 protein: CASSLPPGVKAFF